These T cell receptor beta chains were read from a single sample in a study of shared clonotypes between healthy human individuals. Generated by immunoSEQ multiplex PCR, the TCRdb table keeps only in-frame clones and is missing some. Of about 2.3 million clones detected, 85% to 95% appear once; the ten largest clones hold approximately 0.41%. Material for sequencing was naive CD4+ T cells from PBMCs. Receptors originate from a young man in good health. Some clones in this sample may be carry-over from other donors' samples. The conserved cysteine and the conserved F or W are not part of the CDR3 here.

v_gene	j_gene	len	CDR3aa
TRBV15	TRBJ2-1	12	ATSRDLAGVEQF
TRBV9	TRBJ2-7	14	ASSVATGTSSYEQY
TRBV30	TRBJ1-1	12	AWRRGSFNTEAF
TRBV28	TRBJ1-5	13	ASSFALRRHQPQH
TRBV28	TRBJ1-4	11	ASFDRARGKLF
TRBV28	TRBJ2-7	14	ASSLSWDRATYEQY
TRBV7-9	TRBJ2-1	11	ASSLGGHNEQF
TRBV4-1	TRBJ2-7	11	ASSQDWVYEQY
TRBV29-1	TRBJ2-3	10	SVGGAKDTQY
TRBV5-1	TRBJ2-3	17	ASSTATSGGYLSTDTQY
TRBV5-8	TRBJ2-7	13	ASSRRTSLSYEQY
TRBV5-4	TRBJ1-5	12	ASSLAGGNQPQH
TRBV30	TRBJ1-2	10	AHLGGGYGYT
TRBV1	TRBJ2-5	14	TSSLRPGLAGEPQY
TRBV28	TRBJ2-7	14	ASSLGTGLSGSEQY
TRBV2	TRBJ2-5	12	ASTYVQEQETQY
TRBV4-2	TRBJ1-6	13	ASSQQPGGGSPLH
TRBV27	TRBJ1-1	13	ASSFLRGRDTEAF
TRBV20-1	TRBJ2-3	9	SASWKDTQY
TRBV6-5	TRBJ2-1	13	ASSRLAGGSNEQF
TRBV7-3	TRBJ1-1	12	ASSLGQMNTEAF
TRBV27	TRBJ2-3	12	ASSPIRTADTQY
TRBV19	TRBJ2-2	12	ASRSTGETGELF
TRBV7-2	TRBJ1-2	13	ASSLGGRQGNGYT
TRBV9	TRBJ1-1	12	ASSPWGQDDEAF
TRBV7-8	TRBJ2-7	12	ASSFGTPLDEQY